Ten or more counts support the clone carrying this TCR beta chain. The sample has other DNA sequences that encode this CDR3 too. The data were obtained in a study of shared clonotypes between healthy human individuals. This CDR3 region has 15 residues. Germline CDR1 reads MNHNS; CDR2 reads SASEGT. V lost 2 bases and J lost 7; bases outside the gene matches: 3. Assay used: immunoSEQ multiplex PCR; TCRdb lists only in-frame clones, some missing. This table holds approximately 82,000 clones, about 65% found once. V usage is TRBV6-1 and J usage is TRBJ2-1; 12 bases fit TRBD2. The receptor was isolated from a man aged 30 to 39 in good health. The sequencing input was memory CD8+ T cells sorted from blood. As to subset: CD45RO+ cells pooled with CCR7-negative TemRA cells. The CDR3 protein is CASSELAGGPNEQFF. In nucleotides, the CDR3 is TGTGCCAGCAGTGAACTAGCGGGAGGGCCGAATGAGCAGTTCTTC.